The 28 T cell receptor beta chains given below trace back to one sample, sequenced in a study of T cells in Graves' hyperthyroidism and ophthalmopathy. What was amplified from RNA transcripts were TCR beta CDR3 regions. Researchers ran a first-round RT-PCR on the TCR CDR3 using the HTBI primer set. MiXCR, run by TCRdb on the multiplex PCR reads, gives a single entry per CDR3 protein. The top ten hold 3.8% of the sample, which has 600,000 to 650,000 distinct CDR3 sequences, roughly 17% seen once. Sequenced input: blood. The receptors shown here come from a woman under 40 with Graves' hyperthyroidism.

This clonotype was observed a handful of times. The J gene is TRBJ2-7, the V gene TRBV28; TRBD2 agrees at 13 bases. Germline CDR1 reads MDHEN; CDR2 reads SYDVKM. Trimming at V came to 4 bases and at J to 6 bases, leaving 18 bases not matched to a gene. The CDR3 sequence is 19 residues long. For the CDR3, the DNA is TGTGCCAGCAGTTCCCACCCTAGCCGACTAGCGGGAGGACTAGGCGAGCAGTACTTC. Translation: CASSSHPSRLAGGLGEQYF.

This chain's CDR3 is CASRDSGYSSGANVLTF. CDR3 sequence (DNA): TGTGCCAGTAGAGACAGCGGGTATTCCTCTGGGGCCAACGTCCTGACTTTC. The rearrangement links TRBV19 to TRBJ2-6; TRBD2 is a possible D gene (6 bases). V lost 6 bases, J lost 0 bases, and 15 bases lay in between. The germline V gene has CDR1 LNHDA and CDR2 SQIVND (reference sequence). The CDR3 covers 17 residues.

This chain connects TRBV27 to TRBJ2-7; the D gene could be TRBD1 or TRBD2 (5 bases each). CDR1 and CDR2 from the germline V gene are MNHEY and SMNVEV (reference sequence). V lost 4 bases and J 2 bases, leaving 12 bases between the germline ends. The CDR3 consists of 14 residues. The CDR3 bases are TGTGCCAGCAGTTGGGACGGTGAAACCTACGAGCAGTACTTC. Encoded protein: CASSWDGETYEQYF.

This clonotype has ten or more counts. J is TRBJ1-3 and V is TRBV12-3 or TRBV12-4; a weak D match, TRBD1 (5 bases). This CDR3 is 14 amino acids long. Trimming removed 4 bases at V and 0 bases at J, with 7 bases between. In DNA form, the CDR3 reads TGTGCCAGCAGTTGGGGGAGCTCTGGAAACACCATATATTTT. Its translation: CASSWGSSGNTIYF.

The sample holds a few counts of this clonotype. The rearrangement links TRBV20-1 to TRBJ1-2, with D possibly being TRBD1 (5 bases). The CDR3 has 18 amino acids. Germline CDR1 DFQATT, CDR2 SNEGSKA (reference sequence). V gave up 0 bases and J gave up 5 bases, with 25 bases separating them. The CDR3 loop reads CSAREQEGVGGELYGYTF. In DNA form, the CDR3 reads TGCAGTGCTAGAGAGCAGGAAGGGGTAGGAGGAGAGCTTTATGGCTACACCTTC.

The chain couples TRBV20-1 to TRBJ2-7, with a possible D match to TRBD2 (6 bases). The V gene lost 0 bases and the J gene lost 5 bases, with 11 bases spanning the gap. This CDR3 is built from 13 residues. Germline CDR1 is DFQATT and CDR2 is SNEGSKA (reference sequence). This CDR3 reads CSARDPGGDEQYF. CDR3 sequence (DNA): TGCAGTGCTAGAGATCCGGGCGGGGACGAGCAGTACTTC.

This clonotype showed up many times. The chain joins TRBV11-2 to TRBJ2-5; D is ambiguous. CDR3 size: 14 residues. V was shortened by 5 bases and J by 3 bases, with 13 bases between the two germline ends. Germline values: CDR1 SGHAT, CDR2 FQNNGV. The CDR3 region has the DNA TGTGCCAGCAGCCTCTCCGGGCGCAAAGAGACCCAGTACTTC. Translating it yields CASSLSGRKETQYF.

This clonotype was seen many times. The rearrangement links TRBV12-3 or TRBV12-4 to TRBJ1-2; weak D call: TRBD1 (6 bases). The CDR3 extends over 16 amino acids. The V end lost 5 bases, the J end lost 0 bases, and 16 bases lay between the germline ends. CDR3 residues: CASSQTGRASNYGYTF. The DNA for the CDR3 is TGTGCCAGCAGTCAAACAGGGCGTGCGTCTAACTATGGCTACACCTTC.

This clonotype has a count of ten or more. This rearrangement joins TRBV29-1 to TRBJ1-1; D possibly corresponds to TRBD1 (5 bases). CDR1 and CDR2 (germline): SQVTM, ANQGSEA. The CDR3 spans 10 residues. V was clipped by 6 bases and J by 7 bases, with 9 bases between them. CDR3 bases: TGCAGCGTCCGCGACAGTGAAGCTTTCTTT. As protein: CSVRDSEAFF. Full variable domain (rest looked up from reference TRBV29-1 and TRBJ1-1): SAVISQKPSRDICQRGTSLTIQCQVDSQVTMMFWYRQQPGQSLTLIATANQGSEATYESGFVIDKFPISRPNLTFSTLTVSNMSPEDSSIYLCSVRDSEAFFGQGTRLTVV.

The V and J genes are TRBV19 and TRBJ2-2; 14 bases match TRBD2. The length of the CDR3 is 15 residues. Looked up from germline, CDR1 is LNHDA and CDR2 is SQIVND (reference sequence). Germline trimming cut 9 bases from V and 5 bases from J; bases unmatched to any gene: 5. CDR3 nucleotides: TGTGCCAGCAAGGGACTAGCGGGAGAAACCGGGGAGCTGTTTTTT. Its translation is CASKGLAGETGELFF.

V usage is TRBV15 and J usage is TRBJ1-6, with 9 bases fitting TRBD1. In germline, CDR1 is LNHNV, CDR2 YYDKDF (reference sequence). The CDR3 length is 19 residues. Trimming took 3 bases from V and 0 from J; bases not matched to a gene: 9. CDR3 nucleotides: TGTGCCACCAGCAGCTACGGGACAGGGACGAGCTCCTATAATTCACCCCTCCACTTT. This sequence encodes CATSSYGTGTSSYNSPLHF. The full variable domain, completed using reference TRBV15 and TRBJ1-6, is DAMVIQNPRYQVTQFGKPVTLSCSQTLNHNVMYWYQQKSSQAPKLLFHYYDKDFNNEADTPDNFQSRRPNTSFCFLDIRSPGLGDTAMYLCATSSYGTGTSSYNSPLHFGNGTRLTVT.

This clonotype was seen more than once but under ten times. The chain combines TRBV27 with TRBJ2-2, with TRBD2 identical over 7 bases. Germline CDR1 reads MNHEY; CDR2 reads SMNVEV (reference sequence). This CDR3 contains 16 residues. Germline trimming cut 2 bases from V and 5 bases from J; bases unmatched to any gene: 8. CDR3: CASSLSSGRSTGELFF. The CDR3 region has the DNA TGTGCCAGCAGTTTAAGCTCCGGGAGGTCTACCGGGGAGCTGTTTTTT.

This clonotype was seen at least ten times. As DNA, the CDR3 is TGTGCCAGCAGTTCTGGGACAGGGTTAGGCGAGCAGTACTTC. Translated, it gives CASSSGTGLGEQYF. The chain carries TRBV27 and TRBJ2-7; TRBD1 aligns across 9 bases. Looked up from germline, CDR1 is MNHEY and CDR2 is SMNVEV (reference sequence). V lost 4 bases, J lost 6 bases, and 7 bases stayed unmatched. The CDR3 is 14 residues long.

This clonotype occurred a few times. This rearrangement joins TRBV7-9 to TRBJ2-3, with D perhaps TRBD1 (7 bases). The germline V and J ends were trimmed by 11 bases and 0 bases, with 24 bases remaining between them. This CDR3 is built from 17 residues. The germline gives CDR1 SEHNR, CDR2 FQNEAQ (reference sequence). The CDR3 reads CAGATGVSGDSTDTQYF. Written as DNA, the CDR3 is TGTGCCGGCGCTACAGGGGTTAGCGGAGATAGCACAGATACGCAGTATTTT.

J is TRBJ2-1 and V is TRBV7-2, with 10 positions matching TRBD1. The CDR3 is 18 amino acids. Germline CDR1 SGHTA, CDR2 FQGNSA. The trim removed 8 bases at V and 7 bases at J, leaving 20 bases unmatched. CDR3 residues: CASSPPTADWTGGNEQFF. The CDR3 nucleotides are TGTGCCAGCTCACCCCCGACGGCTGATTGGACAGGGGGTAATGAGCAGTTCTTC.

A few counts support this clonotype. J is TRBJ1-2 and V is TRBV20-1, with D perhaps matching TRBD1 (6 bases). This CDR3 is 13 amino acids long. The germline V gene encodes CDR1 DFQATT and CDR2 SNEGSKA (reference sequence). The germline V and J ends were trimmed by 1 base and 3 bases, with 9 bases remaining between them. CDR3 sequence reads: CSARAAGDYGYTF. Written as DNA, the CDR3 is TGCAGTGCTAGAGCTGCAGGGGACTATGGCTACACCTTC.

There are many counts of this clonotype. The chain employs TRBV5-1 and TRBJ2-1; tentatively, D is TRBD2 (5 bases). The germline CDR1 and CDR2 sequences are SGHRS and YFSETQ. V lost 5 bases and J 1 base, leaving 16 bases between the germline ends. The CDR3 consists of 16 residues. The CDR3 DNA reads as TGCGCCAGCAGAGGTCAAGCGGACCTATCCTACAATGAGCAGTTCTTC. Its translation: CASRGQADLSYNEQFF. The full variable domain, completed using reference TRBV5-1 and TRBJ2-1, is KAGVTQTPRYLIKTRGQQVTLSCSPISGHRSVSWYQQTPGQGLQFLFEYFSETQRNKGNFPGRFSGRQFSNSRSEMNVSTLELGDSALYLCASRGQADLSYNEQFFGPGTRLTVL.

This clonotype was picked up many times. The chain joins TRBV4-1 to TRBJ2-7; 11 bases line up with TRBD1. Germline-derived CDR1 and CDR2 are MGHRA and YSYEKL. CDR3 length: 15 amino acids. V lost 4 bases, J lost 3 bases, and 5 bases stayed unmatched. The DNA of the CDR3 is TGCGCCAGCAGCCCGAGCGGGACAGGGGGCTACGAGCAGTACTTC. Amino acid sequence: CASSPSGTGGYEQYF.

The table lists this clonotype with many counts. The rearrangement uses TRBV11-2 and TRBJ1-4; a possible D gene is TRBD1 (5 bases). The CDR3 is 17 residues long. V lost 6 bases and J lost 0, with 17 bases in between. In germline, CDR1 is SGHAT, CDR2 FQNNGV. The CDR3 spells CASSLNRIPATNEKLFF. The CDR3 bases are TGTGCCAGCAGTCTAAACAGGATACCAGCAACTAATGAAAAACTGTTTTTT.

The chain couples TRBV28 to TRBJ1-1; 10 nucleotides line up with TRBD1. Trimming at V came to 6 bases and at J to 5 bases, leaving 9 bases not matched to a gene. This CDR3 spans 15 amino acids. Looked up from germline, CDR1 is MDHEN and CDR2 is SYDVKM. The CDR3 nucleotides read TGTGCCAGCAGCCCCCGAGGGACAGGGGCGACTGAAGCTTTCTTT. Residues: CASSPRGTGATEAFF.

This clonotype was detected once. The chain links TRBV29-1 to TRBJ2-2; the D gene could be TRBD1 or TRBD2 (5 bases each). This CDR3 has 13 residues. Germline loops: CDR1 SQVTM, CDR2 ANQGSEA. Between the trimmed V and J ends, which lost 3 bases and 7 bases, there was a span of 12 bases. The CDR3 sequence: CSVDIGAGGELFF. CDR3 DNA: TGCAGCGTTGATATCGGGGCGGGCGGGGAGCTGTTTTTT.

The chain links TRBV4-3 to TRBJ2-1; a possible D gene is TRBD2 (6 bases). V was trimmed by 4 bases and J by 5 bases, leaving 12 bases between them. The CDR3 loop spans 14 amino acids. Germline V gene lookup returns CDR1 LGHNA and CDR2 YSLEER. The CDR3 reads CASSPSSANNEQFF. CDR3 coding DNA: TGCGCCAGCAGCCCCTCTAGCGCGAACAATGAGCAGTTCTTC.

This clonotype was seen repeatedly, ten times or more. J is TRBJ2-3 and V is TRBV7-2; no definite D call. Deletions cut 7 bases from V and 4 bases from J, with 9 bases between. The CDR3 is made up of 12 amino acids. CDR1 and CDR2 from the germline V gene are SGHTA and FQGNSA. The CDR3 spells CASKNVADTQYF. For the CDR3, the DNA is TGTGCCAGCAAAAATGTCGCAGATACGCAGTATTTT.

This clonotype was seen a few times. The V gene is TRBV7-6, the J gene TRBJ1-2; no clear D gene. Deletions cut 3 bases from V and 7 bases from J, with 6 bases between. The CDR3 consists of 11 residues. Germline CDR1 and CDR2: SGHVS and FNYEAQ. The DNA of the CDR3 is TGTGCCAGCAGCTTTGAGACTGGCTACACCTTC. Translated, it gives CASSFETGYTF.

This clonotype was counted many times. CDR3 sequence (DNA): TGTGCCAGCAGTCCGGCCCCCGACTACGAGCAGTACTTC. Translating it yields CASSPAPDYEQYF. V usage is TRBV7-6 and J usage is TRBJ2-7, with D unresolved. There are 13 residues in the CDR3. The germline CDR1 and CDR2 sequences are SGHVS and FNYEAQ. The V and J ends lost 6 bases and 3 bases respectively, with 12 bases between them.

J is TRBJ2-1 and V is TRBV15, with TRBD2 matching 7 bases. Germline V gives CDR1 LNHNV, CDR2 YYDKDF (reference sequence). There are 18 residues in the CDR3. The V gene end was trimmed by 0 bases and the J gene end by 3 bases; junction bases not matched to a gene: 11. Here the CDR3 DNA reads TGTGCCACCAGCAGAGATAAGTCTAGCGGCTTCTTCTACAATGAGCAGTTCTTC. It translates to CATSRDKSSGFFYNEQFF.

This clonotype has just a few counts. The DNA of the CDR3 is TGTGCCAGCAGTTTAGCTGAAAAGACCCAGTACTTC. Its translation is CASSLAEKTQYF. This sequence joins TRBV28 and TRBJ2-5, with no clear D. Between the trimmed V and J ends, which lost 2 bases and 6 bases, there was a span of 7 bases. Germline CDR1 and CDR2: MDHEN and SYDVKM. This CDR3 has 12 residues. Based on the CDR3 plus reference TRBV28 and TRBJ2-5, the full variable domain is DVKVTQSSRYLVKRTGEKVFLECVQDMDHENMFWYRQDPGLGLRLIYFSYDVKMKEKGDIPEGYSVSREKKERFSLILESASTNQTSMYLCASSLAEKTQYFGPGTRLLVL.

This clonotype has more than one count but fewer than ten. Since a much larger clone is just one base distant, this may be a read error. This rearrangement joins TRBV7-2 to TRBJ2-3; D may match TRBD1 or TRBD2 (5 bases each). This CDR3 is 15 amino acids long. Germline assignment: CDR1 SGHTA and CDR2 FQGNSA. This CDR3 is CASSLSVTGPDTQYF. CDR3 sequence (DNA): TGTGCCAGCAGCTTATCTGTCACGGGACCAGACACGCAGTATTTT.